These 17 T cell receptor beta chains were all obtained from the same sample, sequenced in a study of blood T cell repertoires in COVID-19. Only in-frame clones appear in the TCRdb table, and some are missing; sequencing was by immunoSEQ multiplex PCR. The table has almost 65,000 clones, 88% seen once. Specimen: peripheral blood. The source is an older woman with COVID-19, enrolled during active disease.

The chain combines TRBV27 with TRBJ2-6; 11 bases line up with TRBD1. The CDR3 totals 18 residues. V lost 6 bases and J lost 2; bases outside the gene matches: 9. Germline CDR1 is MNHEY and CDR2 is SMNVEV (reference sequence). The CDR3 coding sequence is TGTGCCAGCAGCCTTATCGGGACAGGGGGGCCTGGGGCCAACGTCCTGACTTTC. As protein: CASSLIGTGGPGANVLTF.

This clone showed up just once. The chain joins TRBV5-6 to TRBJ1-6, with D perhaps TRBD1 (5 bases). This CDR3 is 18 amino acids long. The V and J ends lost 5 bases and 4 bases respectively, with 22 bases between them. The germline V gene encodes CDR1 SGHDT and CDR2 YYEEEE. CDR3 DNA sequence: TGTGCCAGCAGTTCTGGACACGACTTGGGCTGGTATAATTCACCCCTCCACTTT. Protein: CASSSGHDLGWYNSPLHF.

This chain connects TRBV14 to TRBJ1-1; 7 bases line up with TRBD1. This CDR3 contains 13 residues. J lost 1 base, V lost 4 bases, and 0 bases had no gene match. Germline V gives CDR1 SGHDN, CDR2 FVKESK. CDR3: CASSRDRNTEAFF. The CDR3 coding sequence is TGTGCCAGCAGCCGGGACAGGAACACTGAAGCTTTCTTT.

The V and J genes are TRBV28 and TRBJ1-1, with D perhaps matching TRBD1 (5 bases). The length of the CDR3 is 16 residues. The V gene's germline CDR1 is MDHEN and CDR2 SYDVKM. V was pared by 5 bases and J by 4 bases, with 20 bases between. The chain's CDR3 is CASSGGTPIRSTEAFF. The DNA for the CDR3 is TGTGCCAGCAGTGGCGGGACCCCTATTCGGAGCACTGAAGCTTTCTTT.

The chain has TRBV24-1 and TRBJ2-1; 7 bases match TRBD2. Per the germline V gene, CDR1 is KGHDR and CDR2 is SFDVKD. The CDR3 loop spans 16 amino acids. V lost 1 base to trimming and J lost 7 bases; unmatched junction nucleotides: 9. CDR3 nucleotides: TGTGCCACCAGTGATTTAGGGGCGGGAGACGTAAATGAGCAGTTCTTC. Amino acid sequence: CATSDLGAGDVNEQFF.

V gene TRBV4-1 combines with J gene TRBJ1-3; no reliable D call. Germline CDR1 is MGHRA and CDR2 is YSYEKL. The V and J ends lost 3 bases and 2 bases respectively, with 11 bases between them. The CDR3 contains 15 residues. The CDR3, as DNA: TGCGCCAGCAGCCATCTCGAGTCGCCTGGAAACACCATATATTTT. Protein sequence: CASSHLESPGNTIYF.

This clone was counted between two and nine times. The J gene is TRBJ1-2, the V gene TRBV29-1, with D possibly being TRBD1 (6 bases). Germline V gene sequence: CDR1 SQVTM, CDR2 ANQGSEA. The CDR3 runs to 13 residues. With 6 bases removed from V and 8 bases from J, the gap between germline ends came to 19 bases. In DNA form, the CDR3 reads TGCAGCGTCAGAATGACAGGACTAGGGGGCTACACCTTC. This sequence encodes CSVRMTGLGGYTF.

This clone has just a few counts. CDR3 loop: CASSLGGLASGYTF. CDR3 nucleotides: TGTGCCAGCAGCTTAGGGGGACTCGCCTCCGGCTACACCTTC. The V call is TRBV7-9, the J call TRBJ1-2; TRBD1 might be the D (5 bases). Germline lookup yields CDR1 SEHNR and CDR2 FQNEAQ (reference sequence). The CDR3 loop spans 14 amino acids. V was cut by 1 base and J by 8 bases, with 14 bases left in between.

V is TRBV2 and J is TRBJ2-2; D is unresolved. The CDR3 sequence is 13 residues long. Germline loops: CDR1 SNHLY, CDR2 FYNNEI. V shed 6 bases and J shed 3 bases, with 8 bases lying between them. CDR3 bases: TGTGCCAGCAGGATGAGCGACACCGGGGAGCTGTTTTTT. As protein: CASRMSDTGELFF.

This clone was found once. The chain has TRBV28 and TRBJ2-7; 10 bases map to TRBD2. Germline V gene sequence: CDR1 MDHEN, CDR2 SYDVKM. V shed 5 bases and J 1 base; nucleotides not matched to a gene: 14. The CDR3 is 18 residues long. Here the CDR3 reads CASSPDPLSGRFSYEQYF. The CDR3 coding sequence is TGTGCCAGCAGTCCCGACCCGCTTAGCGGGAGGTTTTCCTACGAGCAGTACTTC.

The chain links TRBV19 to TRBJ1-1; TRBD1 matches at 9 bases. Germline V gene lookup returns CDR1 LNHDA and CDR2 SQIVND (reference sequence). Unmatched junction bases numbered 9, after V lost 2 bases and J lost 5 bases. CDR3 size: 16 residues. The CDR3 nucleotides read TGTGCCAGTAGTATAACAGGGGGCTTAGGGAGGACTGAAGCTTTCTTT. This encodes CASSITGGLGRTEAFF.

DNA of the CDR3: TGTGCCAGCAGCCCAGACTACCAGAGGTTCAATGAGCAGTTCTTC. It encodes CASSPDYQRFNEQFF. The gene calls are TRBV7-9 and TRBJ2-1, with D perhaps matching TRBD2 (5 bases). This CDR3 is built from 15 residues. The V end was cut by 5 bases, the J end by 6 bases, with 17 bases between. The germline CDR1 and CDR2 sequences are SEHNR and FQNEAQ (reference sequence).

V and J are TRBV19 and TRBJ1-3; tentative D call: TRBD1 (6 bases). Germline V lookup: CDR1 LNHDA, CDR2 SQIVND (reference sequence). The V gene lost 5 bases and the J gene lost 4 bases, with 15 bases spanning the gap. CDR3 size: 15 residues. DNA for the CDR3: TGTGCCAGTAGTCCACCGCAGGGGTCCGGAAACACCATATATTTT. It encodes CASSPPQGSGNTIYF. Together with reference TRBV19 and TRBJ1-3, the CDR3 gives the full variable domain: DGGITQSPKYLFRKEGQNVTLSCEQNLNHDAMYWYRQDPGQGLRLIYYSQIVNDFQKGDIAEGYSVSREKKESFPLTVTSAQKNPTAFYLCASSPPQGSGNTIYFGEGSWLTVV.

J is TRBJ1-1 and V is TRBV14; 9 nucleotides match TRBD1. Germline CDR1 SGHDN, CDR2 FVKESK. This CDR3 region has 14 residues. The V segment lost 5 bases and the J segment 12 bases; nucleotides outside the gene matches: 13. The CDR3 region is CASSRVGTGWLTFF. The CDR3 coding sequence is TGTGCCAGCAGCAGAGTGGGGACAGGGTGGTTGACTTTCTTT. Full variable domain (outside the CDR3, taken from reference TRBV14 and TRBJ1-1): EAGVTQFPSHSVIEKGQTVTLRCDPISGHDNLYWYRRVMGKEIKFLLHFVKESKQDESGMPNNRFLAERTGGTYSTLKVQPAELEDSGVYFCASSRVGTGWLTFFGQGTRLTVV.

The table lists this clone with a count of one. CDR3 amino acids: CASRTRTTGYNEQFF. The CDR3 DNA reads TGTGCCAGCAGGACACGGACTACCGGTTACAATGAGCAGTTCTTC. The rearrangement joins TRBV6-5 to TRBJ2-1; possibly TRBD2 for D (6 bases). CDR3 length: 15 amino acids. V was clipped by 6 bases and J by 4 bases, with 16 bases between them. CDR1 is MNHEY, CDR2 SVGAGI, per germline.

The sample holds one count of this clone. The rearrangement links TRBV7-9 to TRBJ2-1, with TRBD1 matching over 11 bases. V lost 4 bases to trimming and J lost 7 bases; unmatched junction nucleotides: 6. The CDR3 totals 15 residues. Per germline, CDR1 SEHNR and CDR2 FQNEAQ (reference sequence). CDR3 in amino acids: CASSSGQGARNEQFF. The CDR3 DNA reads TGTGCCAGCAGCTCCGGACAGGGGGCAAGGAATGAGCAGTTCTTC. The full variable domain, in which reference TRBV7-9 and TRBJ2-1 provide the parts outside the CDR3, is DTGVSQNPRHKITKRGQNVTFRCDPISEHNRLYWYRQTLGQGPEFLTYFQNEAQLEKSRLLSDRFSAERPKGSFSTLEIQRTEQGDSAMYLCASSSGQGARNEQFFGPGTRLTVL.

The J gene is TRBJ2-3, the V gene TRBV27, with 13 bases identical to TRBD2. The germline V gene encodes CDR1 MNHEY and CDR2 SMNVEV (reference sequence). Trimming cost V 4 bases and J 4 bases; bases outside gene matches: 2. CDR3 size: 15 residues. CDR3 sequence: CASSSLAGGPDTQYF. The DNA of the CDR3 is TGTGCCAGCAGTTCACTAGCGGGGGGGCCAGATACGCAGTATTTT.